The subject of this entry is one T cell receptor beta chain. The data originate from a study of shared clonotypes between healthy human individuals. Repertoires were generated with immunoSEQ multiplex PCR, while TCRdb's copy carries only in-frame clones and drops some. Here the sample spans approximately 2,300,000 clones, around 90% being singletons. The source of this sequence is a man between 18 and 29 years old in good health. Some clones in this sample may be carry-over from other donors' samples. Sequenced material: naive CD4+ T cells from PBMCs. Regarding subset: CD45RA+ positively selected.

CDR3 region: CSSYSGNTIYF. The CDR3 DNA sequence: TGCAGCTCGTACTCTGGAAACACCATATATTTT. The chain uses TRBV29-1 and TRBJ1-3, with D unresolved. CDR3 length: 11 amino acids. V lost 8 bases to trimming and J lost 0 bases, with 5 bases between them. Germline-derived CDR1 and CDR2 are SQVTM and ANQGSEA. Based on the CDR3 plus reference TRBV29-1 and TRBJ1-3, the full variable domain is SAVISQKPSRDICQRGTSLTIQCQVDSQVTMMFWYRQQPGQSLTLIATANQGSEATYESGFVIDKFPISRPNLTFSTLTVSNMSPEDSSIYLCSSYSGNTIYFGEGSWLTVV.